A single sample gave rise to the 16 T cell receptor beta chains below, sequenced in a study of blood T cell repertoires in COVID-19 (dated by TCRdb to 2019 to 2021). Libraries were prepared through the immunoSEQ multiplex PCR assay. This is the immuneACCESS table as TCRdb keeps it, with only in-frame sequences that have V and J called. A part of the clones is gone; compared with another copy, unresolved V genes explain less than half, and the rest is unexplained. Within this sample are hundreds of thousands of clones, with around 90% of them counted one time only. The ten biggest clones cover less than 2.5% of the sample. Source material: peripheral blood. The receptors originated from a man aged 18 to 29 with active or convalescent COVID-19.

The sample holds one count of this clone. The chain employs TRBV9 and TRBJ2-1, with 11 nucleotides matching TRBD2. V lost 2 bases and J lost 8; bases outside the gene matches: 15. The CDR3 covers 18 residues. Germline assignment: CDR1 SGDLS and CDR2 YYNGEE. The CDR3, as DNA: TGTGCCAGCAGCGTCACAGTTACCGGGACTAGCGGTATGGATGAGCAGTTCTTC. This gives the protein CASSVTVTGTSGMDEQFF.

The CDR3 coding sequence is TGCGCCAGCAGCCAAGGGTACAGGGCGCCCGGGGAGCTGTTTTTT. The encoded protein is CASSQGYRAPGELFF. V is TRBV4-1 and J is TRBJ2-2, with D possibly being TRBD1 (6 bases). Trimming removed 1 base from V and 6 bases from J, with 12 bases in between. Germline CDR1 MGHRA, CDR2 YSYEKL. The CDR3 runs 15 residues.

The chain carries TRBV6-2 or TRBV6-3 and TRBJ2-7; TRBD1 aligns across 8 bases. CDR1 and CDR2 from the germline V gene are MNHEY and SVGEGT. After removal of 4 bases from V and 5 bases from J, the junction contained 10 bases not matched to a gene. This CDR3 region has 15 residues. In DNA, the CDR3 is TGTGCCAGCAGTTGGGGAGGACAGGGAACCGACGAGCAGTACTTC. It codes for CASSWGGQGTDEQYF.

The chain recombines TRBV28 with TRBJ2-7; 7 nucleotides align to TRBD1. The CDR3 is made up of 15 amino acids. Per the germline V gene, CDR1 is MDHEN and CDR2 is SYDVKM. The trim removed 3 bases at V and 3 bases at J, leaving 8 bases unmatched. The CDR3 loop reads CASSFTGQKFYEQYF. The CDR3 DNA sequence: TGTGCCAGCAGTTTCACGGGACAGAAATTCTACGAGCAGTACTTC.

This chain connects TRBV4-1 to TRBJ2-2; 11 positions agree with TRBD1. Germline V CDR1 and CDR2: MGHRA, YSYEKL. The V and J ends lost 1 base and 7 bases, in that order; junction bases with no gene match: 5. The CDR3 length is 16 residues. CDR3 in amino acids: CASSQVGQGGGGELFF. As DNA, the CDR3 is TGCGCCAGCAGCCAAGTGGGACAGGGGGGCGGCGGGGAGCTGTTTTTT.

The chain is built from TRBV7-9 and TRBJ2-3; 10 positions agree with TRBD1. Germline trimming cut 0 bases from V and 4 bases from J; bases unmatched to any gene: 4. CDR3 length equals 16 residues. Germline values: CDR1 SEHNR, CDR2 FQNEAQ (reference sequence). The CDR3 nucleotides read TGTGCCAGCAGCTTAGCGCTAGGGACAGGGGCAGATACGCAGTATTTT. It is translated as CASSLALGTGADTQYF.

V and J are TRBV4-1 and TRBJ2-1; tentatively, D is TRBD2 (5 bases). The CDR3 contains 14 residues. The V end was cut by 0 bases, the J end by 10 bases, with 13 bases between. The germline V gene encodes CDR1 MGHRA and CDR2 YSYEKL. CDR3 sequence reads: CASSQDHRPGEQFF. CDR3 in DNA: TGCGCCAGCAGCCAAGATCATAGGCCGGGAGAGCAGTTCTTC.

This chain uses TRBV7-2 with TRBJ1-1; D gene uncertain. The CDR3 is made up of 13 amino acids. Germline V gene lookup returns CDR1 SGHTA and CDR2 FQGNSA. Trimming left V 5 bases short and J 2 bases short, with 9 bases between. The CDR3 region has the DNA TGTGCCAGCAGCGATTTGGGCAACACTGAAGCTTTCTTT. Protein sequence: CASSDLGNTEAFF.

CDR3 coding DNA: TGTGCCAGCAGTTCGGTAAATAATTCACCCCTCCACTTT. Amino acids: CASSSVNNSPLHF. This chain joins TRBV28 and TRBJ1-6; D unresolved. In germline, CDR1 is MDHEN, CDR2 SYDVKM. The CDR3 totals 13 residues. V was trimmed by 4 bases and J by 5 bases, leaving 6 bases between them.

This chain links TRBV4-1 with TRBJ1-5; D might be TRBD1 (5 bases). The germline CDR1 and CDR2 sequences are MGHRA and YSYEKL. The length of the CDR3 is 17 residues. V was trimmed by 0 bases and J by 1 base, leaving 13 bases between them. The CDR3 bases are TGCGCCAGCAGCCAAGATAGGGTGGACACAAGCAATCAGCCCCAGCATTTT. It codes for CASSQDRVDTSNQPQHF.

This clone was seen only a few times. The chain uses TRBV10-3 and TRBJ1-2, with 9 nucleotides matching TRBD1. The CDR3 covers 13 residues. Germline V gene lookup returns CDR1 ENHRY and CDR2 SYGVKD. V lost 5 bases and J lost 7; bases outside the gene matches: 5. The CDR3 loop reads CAISTDRGRGYTF. The CDR3 DNA sequence: TGTGCCATCAGTACGGACAGGGGACGTGGCTACACCTTC.

This clone was picked up one time. V gene TRBV7-2 combines with J gene TRBJ2-4; the D is unclear. CDR3 size: 17 residues. V was trimmed by 0 bases and J by 1 base, leaving 13 bases between them. Germline loops: CDR1 SGHTA, CDR2 FQGNSA. The CDR3 nucleotides are TGTGCCAGCAGCTTAGCGGCTCTAGGTGTGGCCAAAAACATTCAGTACTTC. This sequence encodes CASSLAALGVAKNIQYF.

This chain joins TRBV27 and TRBJ1-1, with TRBD1 identical over 7 bases. The CDR3 extends over 15 amino acids. Unmatched junction bases numbered 14, after V lost 5 bases and J lost 8 bases. Germline loops: CDR1 MNHEY, CDR2 SMNVEV (reference sequence). The CDR3 DNA follows: TGTGCCAGCAGTCGCGGATACGGGACAGAAACAGAAGCTTTCTTT. This codes for CASSRGYGTETEAFF.

V is TRBV28 and J is TRBJ2-3, with D unclear. The CDR3 consists of 13 residues. CDR1 is MDHEN, CDR2 SYDVKM, per germline. V was pared by 3 bases and J by 4 bases, with 8 bases between. CDR3 sequence (DNA): TGTGCCAGCAGTTTGGTAGTTGCAGATACGCAGTATTTT. This gives the protein CASSLVVADTQYF.

This rearrangement joins TRBV19 to TRBJ2-7; 8 bases match TRBD1. J gave up 1 base and V 6 bases, and 5 bases lay outside the gene matches. The V gene's germline CDR1 is LNHDA and CDR2 SQIVND (reference sequence). The CDR3 covers 14 residues. Written as DNA, the CDR3 is TGTGCCAGTAGCACTCGACAGGGGTCCTACGAGCAGTACTTC. Translated: CASSTRQGSYEQYF.

A note on this clone: The same CDR3 can be traced to other DNA sequences in this sample. The V call is TRBV13, the J call TRBJ1-1, with D perhaps matching TRBD1 (5 bases). CDR1 PRHDT and CDR2 FYEKMQ come from the germline V gene (reference sequence). V gave up 1 base and J gave up 1 base, with 10 bases separating them. This CDR3 has 15 amino acids. The CDR3 sequence is CASSLETGGNTEAFF. The CDR3 region has the DNA TGTGCCAGCAGCTTAGAAACGGGGGGGAACACTGAAGCTTTCTTT.